The 7 T cell receptor beta chains reported below all come from one sample, sequenced in a study of blood T cell repertoires in COVID-19. Assay used: immunoSEQ multiplex PCR; TCRdb lists only in-frame clones, some missing. The sample records 75,000 to 85,000 clones, around 83% being singletons. The material sequenced was peripheral blood. The receptors shown here come from a man aged 60 to 69 with COVID-19, enrolled during active disease.

The chain couples TRBV5-4 to TRBJ2-3, with no clear D. Trimming stripped 6 bases from V and 5 bases from J, with 19 bases between. This CDR3 spans 15 amino acids. Germline CDR1 is SGHNT and CDR2 is YYREEE (reference sequence). DNA for the CDR3: TGTGCCAGCAACCTTGTCCCTAGGAGCCAAGATACGCAGTATTTT. It specifies CASNLVPRSQDTQYF.

The chain uses TRBV6-6 and TRBJ1-1; D gene unclear. The V end lost 1 base, the J end lost 5 bases, and 17 bases lay between the germline ends. This CDR3 comprises 16 residues. CDR1 and CDR2 from the germline V gene are MNHNY and SVGAGI (reference sequence). The CDR3 here is CASSYLGMGGLTEAFF. DNA for the CDR3: TGTGCCAGCAGTTACTTAGGGATGGGAGGTCTGACTGAAGCTTTCTTT.

V usage is TRBV28 and J usage is TRBJ1-6; possibly TRBD1 for D (5 bases). This CDR3 is built from 14 residues. The V gene's germline CDR1 is MDHEN and CDR2 SYDVKM. Trimming left V 3 bases short and J 7 bases short, with 10 bases between. DNA for the CDR3: TGTGCCAGCAGTTTGCCCCGGACAAATTCACCCCTCCACTTT. It yields the protein CASSLPRTNSPLHF. Drawing the rest from reference TRBV28 and TRBJ1-6, the complete variable domain is DVKVTQSSRYLVKRTGEKVFLECVQDMDHENMFWYRQDPGLGLRLIYFSYDVKMKEKGDIPEGYSVSREKKERFSLILESASTNQTSMYLCASSLPRTNSPLHFGNGTRLTVT.

The rearrangement uses TRBV18 and TRBJ1-1; 7 nucleotides align to TRBD1. The germline gives CDR1 KGHSH, CDR2 LQKENI. V dropped 3 bases and J dropped 4; count of bases not matched to a gene: 5. CDR3 length equals 14 residues. CDR3 in amino acids: CASSPRQGSTEAFF. In DNA, the CDR3 is TGTGCCAGCTCACCCAGACAGGGCAGCACTGAAGCTTTCTTT.

This chain links TRBV6-5 with TRBJ2-2; 9 bases map to TRBD2. With V trimmed by 4 bases and J by 5 bases, 2 bases remained unmatched. CDR3 length: 14 amino acids. Germline values: CDR1 MNHEY, CDR2 SVGAGI. The CDR3 spells CASSSSGETGELFF. CDR3 DNA sequence: TGTGCCAGCAGTTCTAGCGGGGAGACCGGGGAGCTGTTTTTT.

The chain uses TRBV6-5 and TRBJ2-7, with D possibly TRBD1 on 6 matching bases. The V gene lost 6 bases and the J gene lost 0 bases, with 12 bases spanning the gap. Germline CDR1 MNHEY, CDR2 SVGAGI. There are 14 residues in the CDR3. The CDR3: CASRNGQNSYEQYF. CDR3 coding DNA: TGTGCCAGCAGGAACGGACAGAACTCCTACGAGCAGTACTTC.

This chain uses TRBV29-1 with TRBJ2-1, with TRBD2 as a possible D gene (6 bases). The V end lost 4 bases, the J end lost 7 bases, and 11 bases lay between the germline ends. Looked up from germline, CDR1 is SQVTM and CDR2 is ANQGSEA. There are 12 residues in the CDR3. The CDR3 DNA reads as TGCAGCGTTGGAACTCGGGGGAATGAGCAGTTCTTC. Protein sequence: CSVGTRGNEQFF.